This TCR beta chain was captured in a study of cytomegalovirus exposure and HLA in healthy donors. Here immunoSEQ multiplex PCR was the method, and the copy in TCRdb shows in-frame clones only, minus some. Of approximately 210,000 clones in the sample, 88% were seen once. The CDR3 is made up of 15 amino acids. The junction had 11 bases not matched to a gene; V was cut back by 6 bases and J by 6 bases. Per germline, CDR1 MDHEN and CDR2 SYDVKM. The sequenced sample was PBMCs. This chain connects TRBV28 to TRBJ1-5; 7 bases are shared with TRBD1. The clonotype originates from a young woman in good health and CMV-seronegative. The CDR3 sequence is CASSRGQLSAQPQHF. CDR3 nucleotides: TGTGCCAGCAGCCGGGGACAGTTATCTGCTCAGCCCCAGCATTTT.